Listed here are 8 T cell receptor beta chains from one sample, sequenced in a study of identifying expanded T cells in peripheral blood. The protocol was immunoSEQ multiplex PCR, while the TCRdb copy is restricted to in-frame clones and leaves out a portion. The data show 90,000 to 110,000 clones, 88% seen once. The sequencing input was blood. All receptors come from a person aged 18 to 70 in good health.

This clone is labeled medium-sized. As DNA, the CDR3 is TGTGCCAGCACCCGGGGGGGACCGGGTGAGCAGTTCTTC. Encoded protein: CASTRGGPGEQFF. J is TRBJ2-1 and V is TRBV9; 8 bases align to TRBD2. V lost 6 bases, J lost 9 bases, and 8 bases stayed unmatched. CDR1 is SGDLS, CDR2 YYNGEE, per germline. The CDR3 totals 13 residues.

The DNA of the CDR3 is TGCGCCAGCAGCGGGTCGGAGGGCTCACAGTTCTTC. This encodes CASSGSEGSQFF. The chain employs TRBV5-1 and TRBJ2-1, with a possible D match to TRBD2 (6 bases). CDR3 size: 12 residues. Trimming removed 4 bases from V and 13 bases from J, with 15 bases in between. Germline loops: CDR1 SGHRS, CDR2 YFSETQ. The full variable domain, in which reference TRBV5-1 and TRBJ2-1 provide the parts outside the CDR3, is KAGVTQTPRYLIKTRGQQVTLSCSPISGHRSVSWYQQTPGQGLQFLFEYFSETQRNKGNFPGRFSGRQFSNSRSEMNVSTLELGDSALYLCASSGSEGSQFFGPGTRLTVL.

The rearrangement joins TRBV19 to TRBJ2-5; D is tentatively TRBD1 or TRBD2 (5 bases each). Germline V gives CDR1 LNHDA, CDR2 SQIVND (reference sequence). The CDR3 is made up of 14 amino acids. Trimming took off 5 bases at V and 7 bases at J, with 17 bases between the two ends. The CDR3 DNA reads as TGTGCCAGTAGTTCCGCCGGGACCGCCGGGACCCAGTACTTC. Its protein is CASSSAGTAGTQYF.

This clone was counted a single time. This chain connects TRBV4-1 to TRBJ1-2; no definite D call. Per the germline V gene, CDR1 is MGHRA and CDR2 is YSYEKL. V was pared by 4 bases and J by 4 bases, with 13 bases between. CDR3 length: 14 residues. CDR3 DNA: TGCGCCAGCAGCCCCGACACTCTCATCTATGGCTACACCTTC. Translated, it gives CASSPDTLIYGYTF.

This chain joins TRBV7-9 and TRBJ2-5; D remains ambiguous. The V end was cut by 5 bases, the J end by 2 bases, with 3 bases between. There are 11 residues in the CDR3. Germline lookup yields CDR1 SEHNR and CDR2 FQNEAQ (reference sequence). The CDR3 loop is CASSVQETQYF. CDR3 coding DNA: TGTGCCAGCAGCGTACAAGAGACCCAGTACTTC. Filled out from reference TRBV7-9 and TRBJ2-5, the complete variable domain reads DTGVSQNPRHKITKRGQNVTFRCDPISEHNRLYWYRQTLGQGPEFLTYFQNEAQLEKSRLLSDRFSAERPKGSFSTLEIQRTEQGDSAMYLCASSVQETQYFGPGTRLLVL.

CDR3 DNA sequence: TGTGCCAGTAGTATAAGGAGGACAGTTACCAACAATGAGCAGTTCTTC. This codes for CASSIRRTVTNNEQFF. The chain couples TRBV19 to TRBJ2-1, with D perhaps matching TRBD1 (6 bases). Between the trimmed V and J ends, which lost 2 bases and 5 bases, there was a span of 16 bases. The length of the CDR3 is 16 residues. Per germline, CDR1 LNHDA and CDR2 SQIVND (reference sequence).

The CDR3 coding sequence is TGTGCCAGCAGCGTAGCGGGATTAGGGAATCAGCCCCAGCATTTT. Its translation is CASSVAGLGNQPQHF. The V and J genes are TRBV9 and TRBJ1-5; D unresolved. The V end lost 0 bases, the J end lost 4 bases, and 11 bases lay between the germline ends. The CDR3 covers 15 residues. Germline CDR1 reads SGDLS; CDR2 reads YYNGEE.

V usage is TRBV10-3 and J usage is TRBJ2-2; 11 nucleotides align to TRBD1. V shed 3 bases and J 6 bases; nucleotides not matched to a gene: 12. The V gene's germline CDR1 is ENHRY and CDR2 SYGVKD. This CDR3 region has 18 residues. CDR3 sequence: CAISDSPYPGQGAGELFF. The CDR3 DNA is TGTGCCATCAGTGATTCACCTTATCCGGGACAGGGGGCCGGGGAGCTGTTTTTT.